Here is one T cell receptor beta chain with its context. Its antigen remains unknown. This record comes from a study of CD8+CD57+ T cells in acquired aplastic anemia. Background on the study: Average DNA yield from sorted CD4+ and CD8+ cells was approximately 3 ug.

All patients picked for sequencing had shown, by flow cytometry, an expansion of CD8+CD57+ cells. The study sampled blood from patients who had received no therapy. Germline V gene lookup returns CDR1 SGHVS and CDR2 FQNEAQ. There are 15 residues in the CDR3. Deletions cut 5 bases from V and 2 bases from J, with 14 bases between. Study-wide results and caveats: Patients and controls were not found to differ significantly in CD8+ Simpson's diversity.

TCR beta VDJ and CDR3 profiling used genomic DNA as template. TCRdb recomputed calls from the reads with MiXCR, one row per CDR3 protein. The repertoire has just over 150,000 distinct CDR3 sequences, less than 50% of them found once; the top ten carry roughly 30%. This clonotype was sampled from a human donor with aplastic anemia. The chain joins TRBV7-8 to TRBJ2-3; TRBD2 is a possible D gene (6 bases). Material: sorted CD4+, CD8+, or CD8+CD57+ T cells (not recorded which) from PBMCs. CDR3 nucleotides: TGTGCCAGCAGCCCGTTAGCGGTACTCACAGATACGCAGTATTTT. Amino acid sequence: CASSPLAVLTDTQYF.